The next 20 T cell receptor beta chains were all read from a single sample in a study of tumor-infiltrating lymphocytes in primary liver carcinoma. The investigators made TCR beta cDNA from roughly 0.55 ug total RNA, using a constant-region primer. Nested multiplex PCR, run for three rounds with slightly modified ARM-PCR, yielded TCR beta libraries. The first two PCR rounds used TRBV1-TRBV30 primers with a Cbeta primer, around 10 cycles each. TCRdb itself ran the multiplex PCR reads through MiXCR, one entry per CDR3 protein. The sample has fewer than 400,000 distinct CDR3 sequences, about 50% seen once. Germline DNA was extracted alongside blood RNA, which was obtained from unsorted whole blood. Input material: peripheral blood. The receptor set was obtained from a woman aged 25 to 39 with primary liver carcinoma and hepatitis B virus infection.

Remarks on this clonotype: Possible read error: a much larger clone is one base away. The chain links TRBV6-5 to TRBJ2-3, with a possible D match to TRBD2 (6 bases). The germline CDR1 and CDR2 sequences are MNHEY and SVGAGI. The CDR3 length is 14 residues. The DNA for the CDR3 is TGTGCCAGCAGTTACTCGGACTACTCAGATATGCAGTATTTT. As protein: CASSYSDYSDMQYF.

Concerning this clonotype itself: Germline is not matched at one junction end, which may reflect a read error. The rearrangement joins TRBV6-1 to TRBJ2-5; the D gene is possibly TRBD2 (5 bases). The CDR3 spans 14 residues. CDR1 is MNHNS, CDR2 SASEGT, per germline. In DNA form, the CDR3 reads TGTGGCAGCAGACCAGAGGGATCCAGGGAGACCCAGTACTTC. This sequence encodes CGSRPEGSRETQYF.

J is TRBJ2-5 and V is TRBV7-2, with D perhaps given as TRBD1 or TRBD2 (5 bases each). The CDR3 contains 16 residues. Germline CDR1 SGHTA, CDR2 FQGNSA. Trimming cost V 5 bases and J 0 bases, with 16 bases left between them. CDR3 in amino acids: CASSRPGRQHQETQYF. The DNA of the CDR3 is TGTGCCAGCAGCCGACCGGGACGGCAGCACCAAGAGACCCAGTACTTC.

As to this clonotype: One junction end does not reproduce the germline sequence, and a read error may be involved. This CDR3 is CASSQDIHSLLYEQYF. Here the CDR3 DNA reads TGCGCCAGCAGCCAAGATATACACAGTCTCCTCTACGAGCAGTATTTC. The chain uses TRBV4-3 and TRBJ2-7; no definite D call. CDR3 length equals 16 residues. The germline gives CDR1 LGHNA, CDR2 YSLEER.

This clonotype was picked up a small number of times. This sequence joins TRBV12-3 or TRBV12-4 and TRBJ2-7; D is undetermined. This CDR3 has 8 residues. CDR3 region: CASRPRVV. Here the CDR3 DNA reads TGTGCCAGCAGACCAAGGGTAGTC.

This clonotype has at least ten counts. The chain carries TRBV4-2 and TRBJ2-1; D is undetermined. With 4 bases removed from V and 12 bases from J, the gap between germline ends came to 19 bases. CDR3 length equals 14 residues. Germline values: CDR1 LGHNA, CDR2 YNFKEQ. DNA for the CDR3: TGTGCCAGCAGCCGTGGCGGTACTCGGACGTCGCAGTTCTTC. Its translation: CASSRGGTRTSQFF.

In this sample, this clonotype turned up many times. The chain combines TRBV6-2 or TRBV6-3 with TRBJ2-2; 8 bases fit TRBD2. Germline CDR1 is MNHEY and CDR2 is SVGEGT. The length of the CDR3 is 15 residues. The J segment lost 4 bases and the V segment lost 6 bases, leaving 7 bases of the junction unmatched. The CDR3 DNA reads TGTGCCAGCAGGACGGGACTAGGGGCCACCGGGGAGCTGTTTTTT. This codes for CASRTGLGATGELFF.

Points on this clonotype: An end of the junction does not agree with germline; a read error may underlie this. The chain links TRBV11-2 to TRBJ2-1, with D possibly being TRBD1 (5 bases). The CDR3 spans 18 residues. Germline-derived CDR1 and CDR2 are SGHAT and FQNNGV. The CDR3 region is CAGSYLVTDITPYDEQFF. DNA for the CDR3: TGTGCCGGCAGCTACTTAGTCACGGACATAACCCCTTACGATGAGCAGTTCTTC.

There are many counts of this clonotype. The V gene is TRBV29-1, the J gene TRBJ2-7, with a weak D call TRBD2 (5 bases). The CDR3 runs 13 residues. Germline CDR1 and CDR2: SQVTM and ANQGSEA. Trimming stripped 2 bases from V and 6 bases from J, with 14 bases between. Here the CDR3 reads CSVEFWRSGEQYF. The CDR3, as DNA: TGCAGCGTTGAATTCTGGAGGTCGGGCGAGCAGTACTTC.

This clonotype was seen ten or more times. J is TRBJ2-1 and V is TRBV11-2; either TRBD1 or TRBD2 may supply D (5 bases each). Germline CDR1 is SGHAT and CDR2 is FQNNGV. Trimming took 5 bases from V and 15 from J, leaving 17 bases between them. CDR3 length: 12 residues. The DNA for the CDR3 is TGTGCCAGCAGCCTTCTAGCAGGGAATCGGTTCTTC. It specifies CASSLLAGNRFF.

About this clonotype itself: Being one base from a much bigger clone, this may be a read error. V gene TRBV29-1 combines with J gene TRBJ2-1; TRBD2 agrees at 10 bases. Germline V gene sequence: CDR1 SQVTM, CDR2 ANQGSEA. This CDR3 has 13 residues. For the CDR3, the DNA is TGCAGCTCGGGACTAGCGACCTACGATGAGCAGTTCTTC. It yields the protein CSSGLATYDEQFF.

This clonotype has more than one count but fewer than ten. This chain links TRBV12-3 or TRBV12-4 with TRBJ1-6; no definite D call. Between the trimmed V and J ends, which lost 3 bases and 6 bases, there was a span of 12 bases. The CDR3 consists of 15 residues. CDR3 sequence: CASSLGGLTNSPLHF. CDR3 nucleotide sequence: TGTGCCAGCAGTTTGGGTGGACTAACTAATTCACCCCTCCACTTT.

This clonotype was found many times. V gene TRBV6-5 combines with J gene TRBJ2-1; TRBD2 matches 7 bases. This CDR3 spans 17 amino acids. V lost 6 bases to trimming and J lost 0 bases; unmatched junction nucleotides: 11. Looked up from germline, CDR1 is MNHEY and CDR2 is SVGAGI. CDR3 protein: CASSLRGGSVSYNEQFF. For the CDR3, the DNA is TGTGCCAGCAGCCTTCGTGGCGGGAGTGTCTCCTACAATGAGCAGTTCTTC.

In its sample, this clonotype was seen many times. J is TRBJ2-2 and V is TRBV29-1; 9 bases are shared with TRBD2. Germline CDR1 reads SQVTM; CDR2 reads ANQGSEA. The CDR3 covers 15 residues. V shed 2 bases and J 1 base; nucleotides not matched to a gene: 2. CDR3 coding DNA: TGCAGCGTTGAACTAGCGGGGCTGAACACCGGGGAGCTGTTTTTT. Protein: CSVELAGLNTGELFF.

Notes on this clonotype: A junction end diverges from the germline sequence, so it may reflect a read error. This chain links TRBV6-6 with TRBJ2-7, with 12 bases aligning to TRBD1. CDR1 and CDR2 from the germline V gene are MNHNY and SVGAGI (reference sequence). The length of the CDR3 is 16 residues. As DNA, the CDR3 is TGTGCCGGCAGTTACCGCCGGGACAGGGGGCTTGACGAGCAGTACTTC. Translating it yields CAGSYRRDRGLDEQYF.

Worth noting for this clonotype: A much larger clone lies a single base off, so this may be a read error. The V and J genes are TRBV14 and TRBJ2-1, with 11 bases lining up with TRBD2. V lost 2 bases to trimming and J lost 10 bases; unmatched junction nucleotides: 1. The CDR3 has 13 residues. Per the germline V gene, CDR1 is SGHDN and CDR2 is FVKESK. This CDR3 reads CASSQLAGGEQFF. The CDR3 nucleotides read TGTGCCAGCAGCCAACTAGCGGGAGGAGAGCAGTTCTTC. Looking up the rest from reference TRBV14 and TRBJ2-1 gives the full variable domain: EAGVTQFPSHSVIEKGQTVTLRCDPISGHDNLYWYRRVMGKEIKFLLHFVKESKQDESGMPNNRFLAERTGGTYSTLKVQPAELEDSGVYFCASSQLAGGEQFFGPGTRLTVL.

The chain links TRBV5-4 to TRBJ1-5, with a tentative D call TRBD1 (5 bases). V lost 4 bases and J lost 7, with 12 bases in between. Germline CDR1 is SGHNT and CDR2 is YYREEE (reference sequence). The CDR3 extends over 13 amino acids. In DNA, the CDR3 is TGTGCCAGCAGCGTCGGGGGAAAACAGCCCCAGCATTTT. Translation: CASSVGGKQPQHF.

Worth noting for this clonotype: Its ends do not fully match the called genes, so a read error is possible. J is TRBJ2-3 and V is TRBV5-4; 7 bases fit TRBD2. This CDR3 is built from 14 residues. Germline V gene data show CDR1 as SGHNT and CDR2 as YYREEE (reference sequence). CDR3 sequence reads: CASSGQRGTGTQYF. DNA of the CDR3: TGTGCCAGCAGCGGCCAGCGGGGCACAGGTACGCAGTATTTT. Variable domain in full (rest from reference TRBV5-4 and TRBJ2-3): ETGVTQSPTHLIKTRGQQVTLRCSSQSGHNTVSWYQQALGQGPQFIFQYYREEENGRGNFPPRFSGLQFPNYSSELNVNALELDDSALYLCASSGQRGTGTQYFGPGTRLTVL.

The chain combines TRBV28 with TRBJ2-7; D not certain. The length of the CDR3 is 14 residues. The germline V gene encodes CDR1 MDHEN and CDR2 SYDVKM. Trimming pared 3 bases from V and 2 bases from J, leaving 11 bases between. CDR3 in DNA: TGTGCCAGCAGTTTTAGAAGTATCCCCTACGAGCAGTACTTC. Translating it yields CASSFRSIPYEQYF.

This clonotype appeared a few times. The chain employs TRBV6-1 and TRBJ1-4; 9 nucleotides agree with TRBD1. From germline, CDR1 is MNHNS and CDR2 SASEGT. V was pared by 4 bases and J by 6 bases, with 3 bases of the junction left unmatched. This CDR3 is built from 14 residues. CDR3 sequence reads: CASSANRGHEKLFF. CDR3 bases: TGTGCCAGCAGTGCTAACAGGGGGCATGAAAAACTGTTTTTT.